This TCR beta chain was identified during a study of siplizumab effects on memory and regulatory T cells. Study-wide findings and caveats: Siplizumab conditions gave an average of approximately 70% Treg-derived mappable alloreactive CD4+ clones, versus roughly 25% for controls. Confirmation that proliferating Tregs from siplizumab cultures had suppressive function was not obtained. Contribution to the alloresponse seemed major for naive T cells, which also seemed more diverse than memory cells. Naive or memory phenotype was unassignable for roughly 75-95% of proliferating CD4+ or CD8+ clones.

Regarding this clone: The antigen is unknown.

Assay: immunoSEQ multiplex PCR; the TCRdb copy retains only in-frame clones and omits some. The sample contains approximately 98,000 clones, over 90% of which appear only once. Trimming removed 6 bases at V and 2 bases at J, with 8 bases between. CDR3 size: 12 residues. Germline V gene sequence: CDR1 MDHEN, CDR2 SYDVKM. The V call is TRBV28, the J call TRBJ2-7, with D possibly being TRBD1 (6 bases). The sequence derives from a human donor in good health. Input material: non-Treg CD4+ T cells sorted from blood. The CDR3 coding sequence is TGTGCCAGCAGGGACAGACCCTACGAGCAGTACTTC. It specifies CASRDRPYEQYF.